This T cell receptor (beta chain) comes out of a study of CD8 T cells in Susac syndrome. Study-wide context: At the time of blood draw, patients with Susac syndrome were therapy-naive, receiving corticosteroids, or receiving intravenous immunoglobulin alone.

Germline V CDR1 and CDR2: LGHNA, YSLEER. V trimming: 0 bases; J trimming: 9 bases; junction bases outside the gene matches: 15. The CDR3 runs 18 residues. cDNA came from around 0.5 to 1 ug RNA primed by random hexamers. TCRdb analysed the immunoSEQ multiplex PCR reads with MiXCR anew, one entry per CDR3 protein. The sample has approximately 180,000 distinct CDR3 sequences, 90% to 95% seen once. The receptor was isolated from a human donor with Susac syndrome. The rearrangement links TRBV4-3 to TRBJ2-1; 9 bases are shared with TRBD1. Sample: CD4+ T cells from PBMCs. CDR3 sequence: CASSQDLGRGQGVGEQFF. CDR3 nucleotides: TGCGCCAGCAGCCAAGATTTAGGTAGGGGACAGGGAGTAGGTGAGCAGTTCTTC.